This TCR beta chain stems from a study of T cell changes during pregnancy in multiple sclerosis. The CDR3 has 16 amino acids. Germline-derived CDR1 and CDR2 are MDHEN and SYDVKM. Germline trimming cut 4 bases from V and 9 bases from J; bases unmatched to any gene: 15. Repertoires were generated with immunoSEQ multiplex PCR, while TCRdb's copy carries only in-frame clones and drops some. The sample yields 35,000 to 40,000 clones, around 90% seen once. The specimen was CD4+ T cells from peripheral blood mononuclear cells, collected in the second trimester of pregnancy. The genes are TRBV28 and TRBJ2-1; 7 nucleotides line up with TRBD2. This receptor was taken from a female donor with multiple sclerosis, enrolled in a pregnancy study. In DNA, the CDR3 is TGTGCCAGCAGTTCCCGTAAGGCGGGGGACTTGGGTGAGCAGTTCTTC. The encoded protein is CASSSRKAGDLGEQFF.